This TCR beta chain was profiled in a study of OX40 agonist ivuxolimab in advanced cancers. About the study as a whole: Ivuxolimab, which targeted the costimulatory receptor OX40 (CD134), was an agonistic, fully human IgG2 monoclonal antibody. Intravenous ivuxolimab was administered to patients every 2 weeks at six dose levels: 0.01, 0.1, 0.3, 1.5, 3 and 10 mg/kg. Among the approximately 54 dose-escalation patients, about 20 had hepatocellular carcinoma, approximately 15 melanoma, 9 renal cell carcinoma and 9 head and neck cancer. In the dose-escalation cohort, roughly 82% of patients were male, and the mean age was approximately 60 years with a range of roughly 20 to 85. Patients were allowed to have had prior anti-PD-1, anti-PD-L1 or anti-CTLA-4 therapy, and approximately 40% of the dose-escalation patients had previously received checkpoint inhibitors. Partial responses occurred in three dose-escalation patients, of whom one had hepatocellular carcinoma and two had cutaneous melanoma. Peripheral TCRbeta sequencing was intended to test whether TCR sequence diversity was altered and clonal T-cell expansion was caused by ivuxolimab. The paper covers the monotherapy dose-escalation part of the phase I ivuxolimab trial, which included N of about 50 patients.

Beyond this particular receptor, the publication reports: Partial responders in the 0.1-3.0 mg/kg groups had among the lowest normalized peripheral clonal expansion, especially among CD8+ T cells. Which antigens the clonally expanded peripheral T cells were specific for was not determined. At doses from 0.1 to 3.0 mg/kg, clonal expansion was seen in both CD4+ and CD8+ blood T cells between baseline and week 6. On average, CD8+ T cells showed more expanded clones than CD4+ T cells after ivuxolimab. Low levels of normalized T-cell clonal expansion were also seen in some patients who did not respond.

Comment on this clone: Which antigen it targets is not known. No clone much larger than this one lies a single base away; base qualities are absent.

Patients with a history of autoimmune disease or receiving systemic immunosuppression were excluded from the trial. Peripheral blood for TCR sequencing was collected from all dose cohorts at baseline, on cycle 4 day 1, and on cycle 7 day 1. The samples were drawn from a first-in-human, open-label, multicenter phase I dose-escalation trial of ivuxolimab. Adults with locally advanced or metastatic head and neck squamous cell, hepatocellular, melanoma or renal cell carcinoma were enrolled in the trial. CD4+ and CD8+ T cells were sorted separately from peripheral blood before TCR sequencing. The junction carries 19 bases between V and J, which are trimmed by 4 bases and 4 bases respectively. Per the germline V gene, SGHRS is the CDR1 and YFSETQ is the CDR2. CDR3 length: 16 amino acids, cysteine to phenylalanine. Here the CDR3 DNA is all that survives: 48 bases in frame from base 1. To sequence the TCRbeta CDR3 region, genomic DNA was isolated from the sorted cells. The immunoSEQ Assay was used to sequence the TCRbeta CDR3 regions. The table was pulled from immuneACCESS by TCRdb, which kept in-frame rearrangements only. Such tables lose some clones; where checked, under half of the loss comes from unresolved V genes, and the rest has no known cause. The sample has about 82,000 clones on record, about nine tenths of them singletons. Approximately 2% of the sample is in the top ten clones.

Rearrangement joined TRBV5-1 to TRBJ2-3; possibly the D gene is TRBD1, per 5 matching bases. This material consisted of CD4+ or CD8+ T cells sorted from blood, taken in a trial of the OX40 agonist ivuxolimab. This clonotype was obtained from an adult with an advanced solid tumor such as melanoma, head and neck, liver or kidney cancer. The DNA sequence is TGCGCCAGCAGCCTCGCCACTACGTTCAGGGCAGATACGCAGTATTTT. Translation gives CASSLATTFRADTQYF.